The clone carrying this T cell receptor (beta chain) was seen a few times. This sample is drawn from a study of T-cell memory formation after mild COVID-19. 5'RACE primed at constant segments yielded TCR alpha and TCR beta cDNA libraries bearing sample barcodes and UMIs. TCRdb redid the calling of the 5' RACE reads with MiXCR, one entry per CDR3 protein. The sample gives around 340,000 distinct CDR3 sequences, approximately 14% of which show up once; about 20% is in the top ten. CDR1 and CDR2 from the germline V gene are LGHNA and YSLEER. The germline V and J ends were trimmed by 3 bases and 8 bases, with 12 bases remaining between them. CDR3 length: 13 residues.

Specimen: PBMCs or a T cell subset sorted from them (not recorded which). This TCR was sampled from a man aged 18-30 years who had mild COVID-19 (a few samples of this study predate the infection). Cell type and time point are not known. The rearrangement uses TRBV4-3 and TRBJ2-3; D remains unclear. In DNA form, the CDR3 reads TGCGCCAGCAGCCAGAATCCTAGAGGTACGCAGTATTTT. This translates into CASSQNPRGTQYF.